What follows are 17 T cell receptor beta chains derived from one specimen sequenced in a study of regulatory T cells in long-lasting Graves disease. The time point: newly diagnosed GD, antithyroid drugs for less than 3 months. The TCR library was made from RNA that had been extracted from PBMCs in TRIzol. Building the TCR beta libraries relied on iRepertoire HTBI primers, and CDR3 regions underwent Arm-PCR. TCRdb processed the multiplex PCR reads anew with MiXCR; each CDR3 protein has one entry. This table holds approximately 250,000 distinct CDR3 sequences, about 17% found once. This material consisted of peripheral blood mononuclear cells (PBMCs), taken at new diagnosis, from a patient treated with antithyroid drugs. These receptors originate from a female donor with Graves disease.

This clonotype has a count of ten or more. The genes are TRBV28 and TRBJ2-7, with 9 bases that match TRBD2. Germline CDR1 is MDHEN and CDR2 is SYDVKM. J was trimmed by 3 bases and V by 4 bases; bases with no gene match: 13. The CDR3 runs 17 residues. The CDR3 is CASSSTRTSATGYEQYF. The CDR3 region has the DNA TGTGCCAGCAGTTCCACCCGGACTAGCGCAACGGGCTACGAGCAGTACTTC.

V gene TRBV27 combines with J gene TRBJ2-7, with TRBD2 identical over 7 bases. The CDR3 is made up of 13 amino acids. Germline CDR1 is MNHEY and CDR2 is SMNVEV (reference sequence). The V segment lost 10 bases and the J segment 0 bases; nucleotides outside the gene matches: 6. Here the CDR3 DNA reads TGTGCCACCGCTAGCGGAAGCTCCTACGAGCAGTACTTC. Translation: CATASGSSYEQYF.

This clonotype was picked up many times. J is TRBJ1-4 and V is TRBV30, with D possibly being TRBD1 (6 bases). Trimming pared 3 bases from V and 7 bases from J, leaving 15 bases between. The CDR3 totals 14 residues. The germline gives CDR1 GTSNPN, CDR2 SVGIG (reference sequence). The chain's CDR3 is CAWSEDSISEKLFF. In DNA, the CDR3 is TGTGCCTGGAGCGAGGACAGTATTTCTGAAAAACTGTTTTTT.

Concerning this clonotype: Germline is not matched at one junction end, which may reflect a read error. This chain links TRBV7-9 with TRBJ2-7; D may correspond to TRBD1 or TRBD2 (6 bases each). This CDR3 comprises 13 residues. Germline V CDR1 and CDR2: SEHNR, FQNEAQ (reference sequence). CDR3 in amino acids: CASSLAGGYEQHF. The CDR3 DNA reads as TGTGCCAGCAGCTTAGCGGGGGGCTACGAGCAGCACTTC.

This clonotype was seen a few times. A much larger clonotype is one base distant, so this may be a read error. This CDR3 reads CASSDDRYERYF. CDR3 nucleotide sequence: TGTGCCAGCAGTGATGACCGGTACGAGCGGTACTTC. The chain combines TRBV2 with TRBJ2-7; D remains ambiguous. The germline V gene encodes CDR1 SNHLY and CDR2 FYNNEI. The CDR3 length is 12 residues.

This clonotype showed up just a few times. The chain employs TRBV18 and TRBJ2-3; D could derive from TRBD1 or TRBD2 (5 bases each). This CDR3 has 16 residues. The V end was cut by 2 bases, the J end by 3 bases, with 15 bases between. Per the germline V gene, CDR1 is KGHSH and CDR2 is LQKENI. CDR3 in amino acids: CASSPVAGTRTDTQYF. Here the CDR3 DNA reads TGTGCCAGCTCACCAGTTGCAGGGACCCGTACAGATACGCAGTATTTT.

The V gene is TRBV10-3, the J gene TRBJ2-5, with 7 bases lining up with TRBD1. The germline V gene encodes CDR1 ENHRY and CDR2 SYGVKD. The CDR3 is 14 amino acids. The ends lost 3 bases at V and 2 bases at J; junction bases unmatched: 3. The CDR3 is CAISERQGQETQYF. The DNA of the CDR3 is TGTGCCATCAGTGAAAGACAGGGACAAGAGACCCAGTACTTC.

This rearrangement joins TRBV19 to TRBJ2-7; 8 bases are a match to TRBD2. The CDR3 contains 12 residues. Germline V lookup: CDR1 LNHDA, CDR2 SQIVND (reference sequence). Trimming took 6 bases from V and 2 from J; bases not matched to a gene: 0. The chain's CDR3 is CASSGRAYEQYF. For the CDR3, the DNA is TGTGCCAGTAGCGGGAGGGCCTACGAGCAGTACTTC. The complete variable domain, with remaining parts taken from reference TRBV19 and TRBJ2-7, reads DGGITQSPKYLFRKEGQNVTLSCEQNLNHDAMYWYRQDPGQGLRLIYYSQIVNDFQKGDIAEGYSVSREKKESFPLTVTSAQKNPTAFYLCASSGRAYEQYFGPGTRLTVT.

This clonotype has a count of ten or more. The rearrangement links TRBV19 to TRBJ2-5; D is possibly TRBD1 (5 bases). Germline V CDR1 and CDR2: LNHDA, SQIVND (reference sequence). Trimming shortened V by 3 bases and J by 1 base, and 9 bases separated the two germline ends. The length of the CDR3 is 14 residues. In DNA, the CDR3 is TGTGCCAGTAGTATGGACACATTCCAAGAGACCCAGTACTTC. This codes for CASSMDTFQETQYF.

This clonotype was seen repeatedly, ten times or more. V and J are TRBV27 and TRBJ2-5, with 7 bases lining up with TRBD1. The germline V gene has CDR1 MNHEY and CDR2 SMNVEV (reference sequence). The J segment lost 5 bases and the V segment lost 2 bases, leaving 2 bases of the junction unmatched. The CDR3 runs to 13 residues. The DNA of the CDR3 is TGTGCCAGCAGTTTAGAACAGGGGGAGACCCAGTACTTC. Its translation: CASSLEQGETQYF.

The CDR3 DNA is TGCGCCAGCAGTGAGTCCCTGACCACCGGGGAGCTGTTTTTT. Protein sequence: CASSESLTTGELFF. The rearrangement uses TRBV10-1 and TRBJ2-2; D ambiguous. Trimming left V 0 bases short and J 4 bases short, with 6 bases between. This CDR3 is 14 amino acids long. Germline V gene lookup returns CDR1 WNHNN and CDR2 SYGVQD (reference sequence).

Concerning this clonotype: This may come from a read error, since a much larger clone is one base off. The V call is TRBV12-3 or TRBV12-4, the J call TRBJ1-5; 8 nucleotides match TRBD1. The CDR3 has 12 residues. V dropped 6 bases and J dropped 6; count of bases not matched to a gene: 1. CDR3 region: CASRTGAQPQHF. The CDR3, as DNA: TGTGCCAGCAGGACAGGGGCTCAGCCCCAGCATTTT.

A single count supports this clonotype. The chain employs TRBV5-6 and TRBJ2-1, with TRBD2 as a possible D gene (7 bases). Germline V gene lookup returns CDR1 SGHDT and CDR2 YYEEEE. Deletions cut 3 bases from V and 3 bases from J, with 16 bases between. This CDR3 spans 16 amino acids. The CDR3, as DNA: TGTGCCAGCAGCTCCGTGGGAGGGGGGGACTACAATGAGCAGTTCTTC. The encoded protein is CASSSVGGGDYNEQFF.

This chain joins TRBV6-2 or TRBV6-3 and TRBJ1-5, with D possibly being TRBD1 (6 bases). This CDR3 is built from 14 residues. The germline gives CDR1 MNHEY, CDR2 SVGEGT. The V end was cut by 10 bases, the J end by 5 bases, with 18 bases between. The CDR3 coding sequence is TGTGCCACCACGGACAGCGGGAGGGATCAGCCCCAGCATTTT. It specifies CATTDSGRDQPQHF.

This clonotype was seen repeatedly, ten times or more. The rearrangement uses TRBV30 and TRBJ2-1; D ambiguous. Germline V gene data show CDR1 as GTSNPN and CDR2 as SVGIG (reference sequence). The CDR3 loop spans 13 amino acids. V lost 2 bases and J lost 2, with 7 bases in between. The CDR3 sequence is CAWSTFTYNEQFF. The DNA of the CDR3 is TGTGCCTGGAGTACTTTTACCTACAATGAGCAGTTCTTC.

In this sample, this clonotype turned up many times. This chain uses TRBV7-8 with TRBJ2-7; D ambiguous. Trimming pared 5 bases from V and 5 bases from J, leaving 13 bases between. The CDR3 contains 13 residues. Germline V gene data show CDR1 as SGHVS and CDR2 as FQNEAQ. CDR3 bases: TGTGCCAGCAGCGCCGGTGGGGTCCACGAGCAGTACTTC. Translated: CASSAGGVHEQYF.

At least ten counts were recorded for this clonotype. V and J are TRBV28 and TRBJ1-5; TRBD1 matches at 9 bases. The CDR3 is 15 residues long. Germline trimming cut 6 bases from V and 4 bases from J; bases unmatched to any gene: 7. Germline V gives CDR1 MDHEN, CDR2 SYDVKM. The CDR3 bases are TGTGCCAGCAGCCAAAGGGGACAGGGAAATCAGCCCCAGCATTTT. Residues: CASSQRGQGNQPQHF.